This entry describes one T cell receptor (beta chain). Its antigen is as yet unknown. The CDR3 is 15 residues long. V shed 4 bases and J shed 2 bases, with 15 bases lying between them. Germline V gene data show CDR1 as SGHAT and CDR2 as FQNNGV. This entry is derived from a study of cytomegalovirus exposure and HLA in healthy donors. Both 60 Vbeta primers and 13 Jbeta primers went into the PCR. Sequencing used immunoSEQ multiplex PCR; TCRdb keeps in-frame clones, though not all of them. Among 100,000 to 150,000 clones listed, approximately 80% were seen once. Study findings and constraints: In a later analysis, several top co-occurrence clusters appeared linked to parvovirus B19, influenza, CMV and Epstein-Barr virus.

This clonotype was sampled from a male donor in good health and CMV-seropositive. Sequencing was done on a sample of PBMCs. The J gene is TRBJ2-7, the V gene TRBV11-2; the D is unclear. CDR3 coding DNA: TGTGCCAGCAGCTCCGGCCTCACTATAACCTACGAGCAGTACTTC. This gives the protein CASSSGLTITYEQYF.